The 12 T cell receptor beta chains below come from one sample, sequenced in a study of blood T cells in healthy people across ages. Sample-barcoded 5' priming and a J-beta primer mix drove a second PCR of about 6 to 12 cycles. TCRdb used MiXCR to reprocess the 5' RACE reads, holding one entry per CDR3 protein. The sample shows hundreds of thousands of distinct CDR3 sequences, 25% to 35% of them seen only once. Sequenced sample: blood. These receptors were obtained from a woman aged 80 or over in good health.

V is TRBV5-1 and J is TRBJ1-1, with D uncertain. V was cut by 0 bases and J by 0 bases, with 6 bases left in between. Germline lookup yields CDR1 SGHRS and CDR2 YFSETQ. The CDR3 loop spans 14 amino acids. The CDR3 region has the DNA TGCGCCAGCAGCTTGGCAGATGTGAACACTGAAGCTTTCTTT. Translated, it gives CASSLADVNTEAFF.

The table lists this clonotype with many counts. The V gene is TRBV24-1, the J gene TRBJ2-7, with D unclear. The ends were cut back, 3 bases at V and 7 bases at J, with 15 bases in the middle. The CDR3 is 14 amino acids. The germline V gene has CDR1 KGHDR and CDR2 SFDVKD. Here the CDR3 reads CATSDGRLSREQYF. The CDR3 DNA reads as TGTGCCACCAGTGATGGGCGACTTAGCAGAGAGCAGTACTTC.

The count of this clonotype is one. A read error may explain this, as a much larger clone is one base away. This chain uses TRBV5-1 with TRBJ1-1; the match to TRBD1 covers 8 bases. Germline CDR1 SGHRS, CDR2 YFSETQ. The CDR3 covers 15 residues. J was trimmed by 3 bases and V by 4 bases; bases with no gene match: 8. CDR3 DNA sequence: TGCGCCAGCAGCCCGGGACAGGCGGAGGACACTGAAGCTTTCTTT. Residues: CASSPGQAEDTEAFF.

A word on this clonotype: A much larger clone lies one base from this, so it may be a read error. The CDR3 here is CASGSTSGGDPSTDTQYF. CDR3 DNA: TGTGCCAGCGGCTCGACTAGCGGGGGGGACCCTAGCACAGATACGCAGTATTTT. The chain has TRBV7-2 and TRBJ2-3, with 14 bases matching TRBD2. The CDR3 consists of 18 residues. The ends lost 8 bases at V and 0 bases at J; junction bases unmatched: 10. The germline V gene encodes CDR1 SGHTA and CDR2 FQGNSA.

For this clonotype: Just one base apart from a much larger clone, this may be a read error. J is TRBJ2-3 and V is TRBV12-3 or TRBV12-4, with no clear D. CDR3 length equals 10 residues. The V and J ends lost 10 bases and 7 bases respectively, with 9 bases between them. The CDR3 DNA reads TGTGCCAACTCAGGAAATACGCAGTATTTT. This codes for CANSGNTQYF.

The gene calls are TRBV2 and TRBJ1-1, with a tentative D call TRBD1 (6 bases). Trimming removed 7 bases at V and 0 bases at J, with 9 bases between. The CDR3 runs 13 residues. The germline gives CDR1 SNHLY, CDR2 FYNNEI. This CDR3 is CASTGQMNTEAFF. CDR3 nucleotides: TGTGCCAGCACCGGACAGATGAACACTGAAGCTTTCTTT. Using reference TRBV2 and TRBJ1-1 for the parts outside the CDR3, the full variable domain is EPEVTQTPSHQVTQMGQEVILRCVPISNHLYFYWYRQILGQKVEFLVSFYNNEISEKSEIFDDQFSVERPDGSNFTLKIRSTKLEDSAMYFCASTGQMNTEAFFGQGTRLTVV.

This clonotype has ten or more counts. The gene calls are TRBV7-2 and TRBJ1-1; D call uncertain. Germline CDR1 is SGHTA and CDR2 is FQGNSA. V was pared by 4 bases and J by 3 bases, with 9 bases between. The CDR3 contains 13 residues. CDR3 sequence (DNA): TGTGCCAGCAGCTCCCCTGCAGACACTGAAGCTTTCTTT. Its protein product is CASSSPADTEAFF.

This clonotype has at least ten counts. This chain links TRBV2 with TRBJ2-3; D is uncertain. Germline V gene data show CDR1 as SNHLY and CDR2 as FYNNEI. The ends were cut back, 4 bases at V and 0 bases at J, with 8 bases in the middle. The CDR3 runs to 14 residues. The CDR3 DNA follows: TGTGCCAGCAGTGCGGTAGCTAGCACAGATACGCAGTATTTT. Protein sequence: CASSAVASTDTQYF.

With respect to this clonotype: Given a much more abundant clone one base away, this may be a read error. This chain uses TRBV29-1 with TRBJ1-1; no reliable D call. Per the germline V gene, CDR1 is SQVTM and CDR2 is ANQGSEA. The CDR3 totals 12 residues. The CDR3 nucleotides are TGCGGCGTTGATCGGCAAGACACTGAAGCTTTCTTT. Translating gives CGVDRQDTEAFF.

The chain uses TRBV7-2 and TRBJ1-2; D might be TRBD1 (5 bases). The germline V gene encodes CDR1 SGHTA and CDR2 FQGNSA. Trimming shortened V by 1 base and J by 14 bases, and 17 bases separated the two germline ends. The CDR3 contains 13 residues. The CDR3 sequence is CASSLGDGLAGTF. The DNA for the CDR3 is TGTGCCAGCAGCTTAGGGGACGGCTTGGCTGGAACCTTC.

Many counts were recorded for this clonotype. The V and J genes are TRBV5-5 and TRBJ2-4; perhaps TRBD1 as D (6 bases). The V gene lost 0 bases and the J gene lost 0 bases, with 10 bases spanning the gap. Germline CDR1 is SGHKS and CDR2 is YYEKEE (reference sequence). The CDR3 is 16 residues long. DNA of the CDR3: TGTGCCAGCAGCTTGGATACAGGGCTAGCCAAAAACATTCAGTACTTC. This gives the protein CASSLDTGLAKNIQYF. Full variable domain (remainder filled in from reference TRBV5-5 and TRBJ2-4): DAGVTQSPTHLIKTRGQQVTLRCSPISGHKSVSWYQQVLGQGPQFIFQYYEKEERGRGNFPDRFSARQFPNYSSELNVNALLLGDSALYLCASSLDTGLAKNIQYFGAGTRLSVL.

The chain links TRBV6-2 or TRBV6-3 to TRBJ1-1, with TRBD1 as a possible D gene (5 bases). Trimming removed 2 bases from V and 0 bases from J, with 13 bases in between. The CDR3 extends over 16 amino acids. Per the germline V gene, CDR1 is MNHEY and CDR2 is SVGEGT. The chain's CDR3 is CASSYGQGFLNTEAFF. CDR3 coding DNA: TGTGCCAGCAGTTACGGTCAGGGATTTTTGAACACTGAAGCTTTCTTT.